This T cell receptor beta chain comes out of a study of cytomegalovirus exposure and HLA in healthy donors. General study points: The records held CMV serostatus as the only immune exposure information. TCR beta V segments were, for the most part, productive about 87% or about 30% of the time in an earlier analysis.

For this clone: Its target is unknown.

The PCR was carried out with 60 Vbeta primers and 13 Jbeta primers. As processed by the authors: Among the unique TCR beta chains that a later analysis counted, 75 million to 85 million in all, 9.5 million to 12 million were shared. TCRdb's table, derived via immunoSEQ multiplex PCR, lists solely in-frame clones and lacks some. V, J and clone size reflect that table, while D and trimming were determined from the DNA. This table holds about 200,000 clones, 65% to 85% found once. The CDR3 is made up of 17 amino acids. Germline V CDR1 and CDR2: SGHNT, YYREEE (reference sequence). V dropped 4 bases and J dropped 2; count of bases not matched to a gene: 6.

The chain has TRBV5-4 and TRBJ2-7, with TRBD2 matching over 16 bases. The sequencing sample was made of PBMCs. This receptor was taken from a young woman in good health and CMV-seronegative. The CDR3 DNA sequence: TGTGCCAGCAGCGGCGGGACTAGCGGGGGGGGAGCCTACGAGCAGTACTTC. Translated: CASSGGTSGGGAYEQYF.